Following are 23 T cell receptor beta chains from one sample sequenced in a study of CD8 T cells in Susac syndrome. With random hexamers, roughly 0.45 to 1 ug RNA was reverse transcribed. From the immunoSEQ multiplex PCR reads, TCRdb called clonotypes with MiXCR, one entry per CDR3 protein. The table lists approximately 140,000 distinct CDR3 sequences, roughly 80% of them singletons. The sequenced material came from CD8+ T cells from PBMCs. All receptors derive from a human donor with multiple sclerosis.

The rearrangement joins TRBV19 to TRBJ2-7, with D uncertain. CDR3 size: 11 residues. CDR1 is LNHDA, CDR2 SQIVND, per germline (reference sequence). Deletions cut 4 bases from V and 6 bases from J, with 7 bases between. In nucleotides, the CDR3 is TGTGCCAGTAGTACCCCGGGCGAGCAGTACTTC. Translation gives CASSTPGEQYF.

This clonotype was seen just once. The chain employs TRBV11-2 and TRBJ2-3; 8 bases are a match to TRBD2. The germline V gene has CDR1 SGHAT and CDR2 FQNNGV. Unmatched junction bases numbered 9, after V lost 2 bases and J lost 5 bases. This CDR3 is built from 16 residues. CDR3: CASSLWPSGYEDTQYF. CDR3 nucleotides: TGTGCCAGCAGCTTATGGCCTAGCGGGTATGAAGATACGCAGTATTTT. The full variable domain, with the rest looked up from reference TRBV11-2 and TRBJ2-3, is EAGVAQSPRYKIIEKRQSVAFWCNPISGHATLYWYQQILGQGPKLLIQFQNNGVVDDSQLPKDRFSAERLKGVDSTLKIQPAKLEDSAVYLCASSLWPSGYEDTQYFGPGTRLTVL.

The CDR3 region is CSAIVWQVRGYGYTF. The CDR3 region has the DNA TGCAGCGCCATAGTCTGGCAGGTTAGGGGCTATGGCTACACCTTC. The chain combines TRBV29-1 with TRBJ1-2, with D perhaps matching TRBD1 (5 bases). Germline loops: CDR1 SQVTM, CDR2 ANQGSEA. V lost 7 bases and J lost 4, with 22 bases in between. This CDR3 region has 15 residues.

The J gene is TRBJ1-1, the V gene TRBV24-1, with D unresolved. V lost 1 base and J 5 bases, leaving 7 bases between the germline ends. The germline V gene encodes CDR1 KGHDR and CDR2 SFDVKD. There are 13 residues in the CDR3. The CDR3 nucleotides read TGTGCCACCAGTGATTTTATGGGGACTGAAGCTTTCTTT. Translation gives CATSDFMGTEAFF.

The chain employs TRBV7-6 and TRBJ2-3, with a possible D match to TRBD1 (6 bases). The V gene lost 1 base and the J gene lost 5 bases, with 13 bases spanning the gap. Germline lookup yields CDR1 SGHVS and CDR2 FNYEAQ. This CDR3 region has 15 residues. This CDR3 is CASSLGEATGDTQYF. DNA for the CDR3: TGTGCCAGCAGCTTAGGGGAAGCGACAGGAGATACGCAGTATTTT.

The chain has TRBV11-2 and TRBJ2-1, with 11 bases fitting TRBD1. The germline gives CDR1 SGHAT, CDR2 FQNNGV. The CDR3 covers 19 residues. The V gene end was trimmed by 2 bases and the J gene end by 1 base; junction bases not matched to a gene: 10. CDR3 amino acids: CASSLSGTGGFLSYNEQFF. Written as DNA, the CDR3 is TGTGCCAGCAGCTTATCCGGGACAGGGGGTTTTTTGTCCTACAATGAGCAGTTCTTC.

J is TRBJ1-6 and V is TRBV4-3; weak D call: TRBD1 (6 bases). Germline assignment: CDR1 LGHNA and CDR2 YSLEER. Trimming took off 7 bases at V and 8 bases at J, with 18 bases between the two ends. This CDR3 is built from 15 residues. CDR3 nucleotides: TGCGCCAGCATCAAAGAACCGGGGGCTCATTCACCCCTCCACTTT. Its translation is CASIKEPGAHSPLHF.

The rearrangement uses TRBV13 and TRBJ2-7; D is undetermined. Between the trimmed V and J ends, which lost 1 base and 5 bases, there was a span of 12 bases. The CDR3 is made up of 14 amino acids. Germline CDR1 reads PRHDT; CDR2 reads FYEKMQ (reference sequence). In DNA form, the CDR3 reads TGTGCCAGCAGCTTAGAGGGTGAGCCTGACGAGCAGTACTTC. Protein sequence: CASSLEGEPDEQYF.

A single count supports this clonotype. V is TRBV20-1 and J is TRBJ2-3; possibly TRBD2 for D (6 bases). Per germline, CDR1 DFQATT and CDR2 SNEGSKA (reference sequence). This CDR3 spans 14 amino acids. Trimming stripped 7 bases from V and 2 bases from J, with 16 bases between. The CDR3 protein is CSVPIADTTDTQYF. CDR3 in DNA: TGCAGTGTCCCGATAGCGGATACCACAGATACGCAGTATTTT.

This sequence joins TRBV12-3 or TRBV12-4 and TRBJ2-2; 9 bases align to TRBD2. This CDR3 is 16 amino acids long. V dropped 6 bases and J dropped 7; count of bases not matched to a gene: 12. DNA for the CDR3: TGTGCCAGCAGCTGGGGGGTAGCGGGAGAAGGCGGGGAGCTGTTTTTT. Residues: CASSWGVAGEGGELFF.

The chain is built from TRBV19 and TRBJ1-5; 9 nucleotides match TRBD1. Losses at the gene ends were 7 bases for V and 5 bases for J; bases not matched to a gene: 9. The CDR3 has 15 amino acids. The germline gives CDR1 LNHDA, CDR2 SQIVND (reference sequence). The CDR3 sequence: CASTLSQGAYQPQHF. CDR3 sequence (DNA): TGTGCCAGTACCTTATCACAGGGGGCCTATCAGCCCCAGCATTTT.

The J gene is TRBJ2-1, the V gene TRBV6-2 or TRBV6-3; D ambiguous. The CDR3 loop spans 12 amino acids. Trimming shortened V by 4 bases and J by 10 bases, and 11 bases separated the two germline ends. CDR1 is MNHEY and CDR2 is SVGEGT in the germline V gene. CDR3 in amino acids: CASSLPGVEQFF. In DNA, the CDR3 is TGTGCCAGCAGTTTACCGGGTGTAGAGCAGTTCTTC.

The V call is TRBV6-2 or TRBV6-3, the J call TRBJ2-3; 13 bases map to TRBD2. CDR1 and CDR2 (germline): MNHEY, SVGEGT. CDR3 size: 17 residues. Losses at the gene ends were 0 bases for V and 1 base for J; bases not matched to a gene: 1. In DNA, the CDR3 is TGTGCCAGCAGTTACTCAGGGACTAGCGGGGGCACAGATACGCAGTATTTT. Protein product: CASSYSGTSGGTDTQYF.

This chain links TRBV19 with TRBJ1-1, with D possibly matching TRBD1 (6 bases). The CDR3 length is 12 residues. CDR1 is LNHDA and CDR2 is SQIVND in the germline V gene (reference sequence). Deletions cut 9 bases from V and 4 bases from J, with 12 bases between. CDR3 nucleotides: TGTGCCAGCTTAACAGGGAGCACTGAAGCTTTCTTT. Translated: CASLTGSTEAFF.

This clonotype was observed a handful of times. The chain couples TRBV24-1 to TRBJ2-1; D gene ambiguous. Looked up from germline, CDR1 is KGHDR and CDR2 is SFDVKD. The CDR3 totals 11 residues. Trimming left V 4 bases short and J 7 bases short, with 4 bases between. CDR3 DNA: TGTGCCACCAGTGACATAAATGAGCAGTTCTTC. Protein product: CATSDINEQFF.

Note on this clonotype: Germline is not matched at one junction end, which may reflect a read error. This chain joins TRBV10-3 and TRBJ2-3, with 9 bases identical to TRBD2. Germline assignment: CDR1 ENHRY and CDR2 SYGVKD. This CDR3 spans 16 amino acids. The CDR3 reads CAISERAGGDTDAQYF. The CDR3 DNA sequence: TGTGCCATCAGTGAGCGAGCGGGGGGTGACACAGATGCGCAGTATTTT.

The rearrangement joins TRBV4-1 to TRBJ2-7; TRBD1 matches 9 bases. CDR1 is MGHRA and CDR2 is YSYEKL in the germline V gene. The CDR3 is 15 amino acids. The V segment lost 1 base and the J segment 6 bases; nucleotides outside the gene matches: 7. CDR3 DNA: TGCGCCAGCAGCCAAGCTCTGGGACAGGGTGGCGAGCAGTACTTC. Amino acids: CASSQALGQGGEQYF.

This clonotype was counted a few times. The genes are TRBV6-1 and TRBJ2-7, with D perhaps TRBD1 (5 bases). Germline CDR1 MNHNS, CDR2 SASEGT. This CDR3 is 15 amino acids long. Trimming stripped 2 bases from V and 1 base from J, with 12 bases between. CDR3 DNA sequence: TGTGCCAGCAGTGAACAGGCAGGGTTTTCCTACGAGCAGTACTTC. Translation: CASSEQAGFSYEQYF.

V is TRBV9 and J is TRBJ2-1; D possibly corresponds to TRBD1 (5 bases). CDR3 length equals 12 residues. The V gene lost 4 bases and the J gene lost 7 bases, with 9 bases spanning the gap. CDR1 is SGDLS, CDR2 YYNGEE, per germline. CDR3 DNA: TGTGCCAGCAGCCAAAACAGGAATGAGCAGTTCTTC. It specifies CASSQNRNEQFF.

The CDR3: CASSMGPKTNEQFF. The CDR3 DNA is TGCGCCAGCAGTATGGGACCCAAGACCAATGAGCAGTTCTTC. V is TRBV10-2 and J is TRBJ2-1; D may correspond to TRBD1 or TRBD2 (5 bases each). The CDR3 is 14 residues long. V dropped 5 bases and J dropped 6 bases, with 14 bases sitting between them. Looked up from germline, CDR1 is WSHSY and CDR2 is SAAADI.

The V gene is TRBV12-3 or TRBV12-4, the J gene TRBJ2-5; tentatively, D is TRBD2 (6 bases). The CDR3 spans 16 residues. The ends were cut back, 1 base at V and 9 bases at J, with 21 bases in the middle. The CDR3 DNA is TGTGCCAGCAGTTTAGATCAGGACTACGTATTCGGGGCCCAGTACTTC. It specifies CASSLDQDYVFGAQYF.

The chain is built from TRBV19 and TRBJ2-2; 8 bases fit TRBD2. Unmatched junction bases numbered 16, after V lost 3 bases and J lost 4 bases. Germline CDR1 LNHDA, CDR2 SQIVND (reference sequence). CDR3 size: 19 residues. The CDR3 DNA is TGTGCCAGTAGTATCCCCTTCATCACTAGCGGCGGGGTCACCGGGGAGCTGTTTTTT. It specifies CASSIPFITSGGVTGELFF.

The chain recombines TRBV7-9 with TRBJ2-1; TRBD1 matches 8 bases. Germline V gene sequence: CDR1 SEHNR, CDR2 FQNEAQ (reference sequence). This CDR3 spans 15 amino acids. J lost 5 bases, V lost 5 bases, and 8 bases had no gene match. The CDR3: CASSLRTGRNNEQFF. The CDR3 DNA reads as TGTGCCAGCAGCCTTCGGACAGGGAGGAACAATGAGCAGTTCTTC.